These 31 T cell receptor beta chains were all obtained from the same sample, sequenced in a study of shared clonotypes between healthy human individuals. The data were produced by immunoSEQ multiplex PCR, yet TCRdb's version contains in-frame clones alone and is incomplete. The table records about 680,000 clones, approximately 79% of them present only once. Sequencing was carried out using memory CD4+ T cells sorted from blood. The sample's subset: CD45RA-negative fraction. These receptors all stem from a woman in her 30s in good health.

CDR3 region: CASRGGQGVISEQYF. CDR3 in DNA: TGTGCCAGCAGGGGAGGACAGGGCGTCATCTCCGAGCAGTACTTC. This chain links TRBV27 with TRBJ2-7, with 8 bases that match TRBD1. The germline gives CDR1 MNHEY, CDR2 SMNVEV (reference sequence). V gave up 6 bases and J gave up 6 bases; unmatched junction bases: 13. There are 15 residues in the CDR3.

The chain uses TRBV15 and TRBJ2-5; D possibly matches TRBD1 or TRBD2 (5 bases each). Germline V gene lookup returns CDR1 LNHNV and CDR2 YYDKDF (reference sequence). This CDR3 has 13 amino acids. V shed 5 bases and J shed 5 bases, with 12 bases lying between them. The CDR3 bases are TGTGCCACCAGCCAGAGAGGGGTTGAGACCCAGTACTTC. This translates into CATSQRGVETQYF.

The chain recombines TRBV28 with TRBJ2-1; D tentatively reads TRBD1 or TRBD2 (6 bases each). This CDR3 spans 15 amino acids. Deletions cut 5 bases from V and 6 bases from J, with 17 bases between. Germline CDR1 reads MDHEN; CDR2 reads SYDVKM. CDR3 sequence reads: CASSTPGRGRNEQFF. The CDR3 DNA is TGTGCCAGCAGTACCCCCGGACGGGGGCGCAATGAGCAGTTCTTC.

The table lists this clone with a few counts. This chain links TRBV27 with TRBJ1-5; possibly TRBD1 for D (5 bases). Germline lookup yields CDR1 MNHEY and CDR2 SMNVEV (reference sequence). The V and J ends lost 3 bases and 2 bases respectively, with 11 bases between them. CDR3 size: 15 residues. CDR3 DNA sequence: TGTGCCAGCAGTTTGAGGGACCCCCGCAATCAGCCCCAGCATTTT. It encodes CASSLRDPRNQPQHF.

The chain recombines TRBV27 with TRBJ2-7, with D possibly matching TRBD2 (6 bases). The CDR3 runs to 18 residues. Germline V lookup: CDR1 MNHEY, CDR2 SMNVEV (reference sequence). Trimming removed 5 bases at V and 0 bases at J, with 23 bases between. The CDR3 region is CASSASEGSVKHSYEQYF. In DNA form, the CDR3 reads TGTGCCAGCAGTGCCTCGGAGGGTAGCGTAAAACACTCCTACGAGCAGTACTTC.

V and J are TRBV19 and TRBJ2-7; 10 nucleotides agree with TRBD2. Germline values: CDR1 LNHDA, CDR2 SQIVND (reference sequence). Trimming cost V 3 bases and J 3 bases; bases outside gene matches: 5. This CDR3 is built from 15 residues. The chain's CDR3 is CASSILAGANYEQYF. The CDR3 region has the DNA TGTGCCAGTAGTATTCTAGCGGGAGCCAACTACGAGCAGTACTTC. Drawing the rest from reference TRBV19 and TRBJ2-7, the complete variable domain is DGGITQSPKYLFRKEGQNVTLSCEQNLNHDAMYWYRQDPGQGLRLIYYSQIVNDFQKGDIAEGYSVSREKKESFPLTVTSAQKNPTAFYLCASSILAGANYEQYFGPGTRLTVT.

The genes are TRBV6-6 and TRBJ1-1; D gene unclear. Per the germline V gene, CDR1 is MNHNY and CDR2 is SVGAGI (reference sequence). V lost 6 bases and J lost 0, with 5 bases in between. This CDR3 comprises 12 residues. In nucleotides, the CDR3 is TGTGCCAGCAGAAGGCTGAACACTGAAGCTTTCTTT. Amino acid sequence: CASRRLNTEAFF.

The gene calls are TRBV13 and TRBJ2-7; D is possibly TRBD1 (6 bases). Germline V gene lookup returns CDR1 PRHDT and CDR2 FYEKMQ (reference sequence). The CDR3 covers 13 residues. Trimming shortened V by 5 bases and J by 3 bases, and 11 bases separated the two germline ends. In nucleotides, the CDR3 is TGTGCCAGCAGCACCTCGGACAGCTACGAGCAGTACTTC. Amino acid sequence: CASSTSDSYEQYF.

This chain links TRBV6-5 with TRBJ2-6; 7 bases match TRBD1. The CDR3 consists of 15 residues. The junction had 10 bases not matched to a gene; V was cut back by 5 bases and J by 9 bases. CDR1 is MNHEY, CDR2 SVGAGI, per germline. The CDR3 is CASSLAGTALNVLTF. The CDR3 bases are TGTGCCAGCAGTCTCGCCGGGACAGCACTCAACGTCCTGACTTTC.

Written as DNA, the CDR3 is TGCGCCAGCAGCCAAGTCGGTCAGCGGACAGCCAACTCTGGGGCCAACGTCCTGACTTTC. It specifies CASSQVGQRTANSGANVLTF. The chain couples TRBV4-1 to TRBJ2-6; D is possibly TRBD1 (6 bases). The CDR3 extends over 20 amino acids. Germline loops: CDR1 MGHRA, CDR2 YSYEKL. V lost 1 base to trimming and J lost 0 bases, with 19 bases between them.

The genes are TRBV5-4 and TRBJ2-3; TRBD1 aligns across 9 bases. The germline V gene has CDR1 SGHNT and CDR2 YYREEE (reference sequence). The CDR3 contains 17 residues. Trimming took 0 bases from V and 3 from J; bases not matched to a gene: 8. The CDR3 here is CASSLEQGAGKTDTQYF. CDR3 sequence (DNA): TGTGCCAGCAGCTTGGAACAGGGGGCGGGGAAAACAGATACGCAGTATTTT.

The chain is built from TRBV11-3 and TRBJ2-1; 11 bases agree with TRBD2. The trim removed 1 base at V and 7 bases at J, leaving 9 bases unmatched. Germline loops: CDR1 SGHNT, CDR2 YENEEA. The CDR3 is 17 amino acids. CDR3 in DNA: TGTGCCAGCAGCTTAGGGGCTTTGGCTAGCGGGAGGAATGAGCAGTTCTTC. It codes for CASSLGALASGRNEQFF.

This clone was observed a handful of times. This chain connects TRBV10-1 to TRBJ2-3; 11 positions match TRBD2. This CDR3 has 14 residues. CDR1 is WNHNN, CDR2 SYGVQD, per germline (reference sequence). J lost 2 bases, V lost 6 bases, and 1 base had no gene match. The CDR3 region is CASRGLAVTDTQYF. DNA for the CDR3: TGCGCCAGCAGGGGACTAGCGGTCACAGATACGCAGTATTTT.

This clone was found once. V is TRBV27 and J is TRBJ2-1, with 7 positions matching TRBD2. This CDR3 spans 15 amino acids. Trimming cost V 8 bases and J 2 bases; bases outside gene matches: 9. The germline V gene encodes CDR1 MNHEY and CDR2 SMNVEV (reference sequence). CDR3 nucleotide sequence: TGTGCCAGCGATAGAACTAGCGTCCCCTACAATGAGCAGTTCTTC. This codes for CASDRTSVPYNEQFF.

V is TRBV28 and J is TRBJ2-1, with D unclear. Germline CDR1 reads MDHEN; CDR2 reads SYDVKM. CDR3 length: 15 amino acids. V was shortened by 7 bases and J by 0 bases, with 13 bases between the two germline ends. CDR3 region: CASIPESSSYNEQFF. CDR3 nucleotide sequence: TGTGCCAGCATCCCAGAGAGTAGCTCCTACAATGAGCAGTTCTTC.

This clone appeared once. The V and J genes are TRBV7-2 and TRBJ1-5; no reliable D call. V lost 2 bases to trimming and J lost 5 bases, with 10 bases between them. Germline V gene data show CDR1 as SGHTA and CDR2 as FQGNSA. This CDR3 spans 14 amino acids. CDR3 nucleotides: TGTGCCAGCAGCTTAACCGAGAGGGATCAGCCCCAGCATTTT. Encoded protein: CASSLTERDQPQHF.

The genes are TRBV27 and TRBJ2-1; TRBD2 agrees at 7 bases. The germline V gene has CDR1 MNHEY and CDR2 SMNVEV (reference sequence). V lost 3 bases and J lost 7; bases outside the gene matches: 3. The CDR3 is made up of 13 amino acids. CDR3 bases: TGTGCCAGCAGTTTTCGCGGGAGTAATGAGCAGTTCTTC. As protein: CASSFRGSNEQFF.

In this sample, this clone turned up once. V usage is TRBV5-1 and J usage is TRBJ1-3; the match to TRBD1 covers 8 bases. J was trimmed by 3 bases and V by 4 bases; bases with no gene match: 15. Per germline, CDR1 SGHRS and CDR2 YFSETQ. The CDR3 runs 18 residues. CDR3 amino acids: CASSPMPTTGASGNTIYF. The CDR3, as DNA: TGCGCCAGCAGCCCGATGCCGACGACAGGGGCAAGTGGAAACACCATATATTTT.

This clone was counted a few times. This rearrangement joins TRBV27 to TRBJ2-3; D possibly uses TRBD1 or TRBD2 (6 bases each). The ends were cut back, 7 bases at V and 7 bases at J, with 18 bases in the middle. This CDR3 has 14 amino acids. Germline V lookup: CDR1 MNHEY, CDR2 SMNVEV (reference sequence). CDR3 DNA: TGTGCCAGCACCAGTGGGGGGCCGCAATATACGCAGTATTTT. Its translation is CASTSGGPQYTQYF.

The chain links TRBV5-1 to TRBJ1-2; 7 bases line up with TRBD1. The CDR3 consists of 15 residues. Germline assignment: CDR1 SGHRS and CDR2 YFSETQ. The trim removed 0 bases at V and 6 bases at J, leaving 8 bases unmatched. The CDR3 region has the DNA TGCGCCAGCAGCTTGGGGTCGGCAGGGGGTCATGGCTACACCTTC. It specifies CASSLGSAGGHGYTF.

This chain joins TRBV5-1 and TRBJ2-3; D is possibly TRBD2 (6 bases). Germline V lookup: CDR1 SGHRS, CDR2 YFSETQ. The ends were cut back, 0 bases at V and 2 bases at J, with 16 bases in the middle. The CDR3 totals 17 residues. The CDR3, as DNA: TGCGCCAGCAGCTTGGAAACTAGCAACTTCTACACAGATACGCAGTATTTT. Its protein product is CASSLETSNFYTDTQYF. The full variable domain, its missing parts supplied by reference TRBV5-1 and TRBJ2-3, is KAGVTQTPRYLIKTRGQQVTLSCSPISGHRSVSWYQQTPGQGLQFLFEYFSETQRNKGNFPGRFSGRQFSNSRSEMNVSTLELGDSALYLCASSLETSNFYTDTQYFGPGTRLTVL.

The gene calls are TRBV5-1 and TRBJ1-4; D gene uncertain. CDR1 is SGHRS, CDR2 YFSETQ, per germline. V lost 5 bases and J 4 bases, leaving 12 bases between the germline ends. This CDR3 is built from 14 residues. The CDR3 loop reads CASSSGGYNEKLFF. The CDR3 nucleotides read TGCGCCAGCAGTTCAGGAGGGTATAATGAAAAACTGTTTTTT.

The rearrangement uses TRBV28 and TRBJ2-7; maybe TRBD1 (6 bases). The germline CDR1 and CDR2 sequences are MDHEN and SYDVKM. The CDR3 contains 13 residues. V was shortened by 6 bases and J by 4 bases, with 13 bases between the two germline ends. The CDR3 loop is CASRLGANYEQYF. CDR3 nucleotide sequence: TGTGCCAGCAGGTTGGGGGCTAATTACGAGCAGTACTTC.

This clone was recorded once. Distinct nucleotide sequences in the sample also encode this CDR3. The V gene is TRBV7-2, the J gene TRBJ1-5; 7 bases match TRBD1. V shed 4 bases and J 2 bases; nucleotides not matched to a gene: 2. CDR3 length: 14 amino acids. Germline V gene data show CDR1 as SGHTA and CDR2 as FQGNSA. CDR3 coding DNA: TGTGCCAGCAGCTCTGGACAGGGCAATCAGCCCCAGCATTTT. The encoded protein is CASSSGQGNQPQHF.

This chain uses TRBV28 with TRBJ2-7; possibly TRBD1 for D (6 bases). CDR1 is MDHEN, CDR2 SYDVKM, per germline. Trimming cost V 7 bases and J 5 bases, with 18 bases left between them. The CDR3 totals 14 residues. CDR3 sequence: CASIKSDRRNEQYF. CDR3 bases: TGTGCCAGCATCAAATCGGACAGACGGAACGAGCAGTACTTC. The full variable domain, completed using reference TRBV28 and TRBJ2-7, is DVKVTQSSRYLVKRTGEKVFLECVQDMDHENMFWYRQDPGLGLRLIYFSYDVKMKEKGDIPEGYSVSREKKERFSLILESASTNQTSMYLCASIKSDRRNEQYFGPGTRLTVT.

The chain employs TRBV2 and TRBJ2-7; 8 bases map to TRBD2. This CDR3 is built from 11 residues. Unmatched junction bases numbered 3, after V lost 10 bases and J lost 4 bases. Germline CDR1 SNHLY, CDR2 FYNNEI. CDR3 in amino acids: CATGGRYEQYF. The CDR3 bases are TGTGCCACGGGGGGGCGTTACGAGCAGTACTTC.

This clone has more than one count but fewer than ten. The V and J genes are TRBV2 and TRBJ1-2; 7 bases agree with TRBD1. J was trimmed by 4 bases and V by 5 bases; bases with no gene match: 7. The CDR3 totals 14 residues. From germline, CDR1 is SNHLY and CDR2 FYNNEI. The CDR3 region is CASSRDRESYGYTF. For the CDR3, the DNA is TGTGCCAGCAGTCGAGACAGGGAGAGCTATGGCTACACCTTC.

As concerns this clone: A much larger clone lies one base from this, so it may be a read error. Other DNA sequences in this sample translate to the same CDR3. The CDR3 region has the DNA TGTGCCAGCAGTGAAAGAAGGGAGACCCAGTACTTC. Its protein product is CASSERRETQYF. The chain is built from TRBV2 and TRBJ2-5; D uncertain. This CDR3 region has 12 residues. Germline V gene lookup returns CDR1 SNHLY and CDR2 FYNNEI. Trimming stripped 2 bases from V and 5 bases from J, with 6 bases between.

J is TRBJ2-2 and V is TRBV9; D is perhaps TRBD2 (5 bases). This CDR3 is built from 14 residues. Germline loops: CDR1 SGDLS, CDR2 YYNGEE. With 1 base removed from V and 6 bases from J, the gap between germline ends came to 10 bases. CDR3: CASSVRGRAGELFF. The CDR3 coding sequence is TGTGCCAGCAGCGTACGTGGGCGGGCCGGGGAGCTGTTTTTT.

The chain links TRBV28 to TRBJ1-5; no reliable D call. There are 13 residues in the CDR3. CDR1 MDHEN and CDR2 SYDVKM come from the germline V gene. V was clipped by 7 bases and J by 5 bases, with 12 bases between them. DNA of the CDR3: TGTGCCAGCACCATAAACGCGGATCAGCCCCAGCATTTT. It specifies CASTINADQPQHF.

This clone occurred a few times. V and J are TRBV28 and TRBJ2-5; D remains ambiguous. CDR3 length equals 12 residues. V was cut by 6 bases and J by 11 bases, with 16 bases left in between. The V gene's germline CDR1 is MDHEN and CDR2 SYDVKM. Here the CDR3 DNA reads TGTGCCAGCAGCTACTCAATGGGGTGGCAGTACTTC. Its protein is CASSYSMGWQYF.